Sequencing of this T cell receptor beta chain was carried out in a study of cytomegalovirus exposure and HLA in healthy donors. About the research overall: In terms of ancestry, the Caucasian-associated cluster contained about 80% of the approximately 400 genotyped donors.

PCR employed 60 Vbeta and 13 Jbeta primers. Here immunoSEQ multiplex PCR was the method, and the copy in TCRdb shows in-frame clones only, minus some. The sample lists around 170,000 clones, about 72% occurring once. This CDR3 is built from 15 residues. V trimming: 3 bases; J trimming: 7 bases; junction bases outside the gene matches: 8. Germline-derived CDR1 and CDR2 are MNHNS and SASEGT. This clone was observed a few times. Its antigen is as yet unknown. Broader study findings: Specificity for CMV antigens was confirmed in vitro for a few of the CMV-associated chains.

This rearrangement joins TRBV6-1 to TRBJ2-7, with TRBD1 matching 11 bases. The clonotype comes from a male donor in good health and CMV-seronegative. The sequencing input was PBMCs. The CDR3: CASSDPGQGAWEQYF. CDR3 bases: TGTGCCAGCAGTGACCCCGGACAGGGGGCCTGGGAGCAGTACTTC.